This entry features one T cell receptor (beta chain) sequence. In the original processing: Researchers report that nucleated cell counts were estimated from reference gene primer amplification. Some clones are missing from TCRdb's copy, which holds only in-frame ones; the method was immunoSEQ multiplex PCR. The V and J calls and clone size were taken over from that table, and D and trimming were inferred from the DNA. Counted here are about 74,000 clones, around four fifths occurring once; the ten biggest clones make up 30% to 45%. This specimen belongs to a study of blood T cell repertoires in COVID-19. Overall study: Spain, Italy and the United States supplied samples that represented acute and convalescent COVID-19.

The CDR3 runs to 14 residues. CDR1 is MNHEY, CDR2 SVGEGT, per germline. V lost 7 bases and J 4 bases, leaving 14 bases between the germline ends. The chain carries TRBV6-2 or TRBV6-3 and TRBJ1-5; TRBD1 is a possible D gene (6 bases). What was sequenced was peripheral blood. The clonotype was recovered from a man between 65 and 85 years old with acute or convalescent COVID-19. The CDR3 sequence: CASTPQGRNQPQHF. CDR3 bases: TGTGCCAGCACCCCCCAGGGGAGAAATCAGCCCCAGCATTTT.